This is a list of T cell receptor beta chains from one sample in a study of cytomegalovirus exposure and HLA in healthy donors. Using immunoSEQ multiplex PCR, the repertoire was profiled, and TCRdb retains in-frame clones only, with some absent. Here the sample spans about 150,000 clones, over 60% being singletons. Sequencing used PBMCs. The receptors were sampled from a man between 40 and 49 years old in good health and CMV-seropositive. Both conserved end residues are part of each CDR3. The D gene is left open where the match is weak. The listing skips clone size in some rows; elsewhere it reads once, few, many or a size class.

DNA: TGTGCCAGCAGCCAAGAACCACTAGCGCGCAATGAGCAGTTCTTC; CDR3: CASSQEPLARNEQFF; J: TRBJ2-1; V: TRBV4-2; size: -; D: TRBD2
DNA: TGTGCCAGCTCACCAGGGACTACCCAAGAGACCCAGTACTTC; CDR3: CASSPGTTQETQYF; J: TRBJ2-5; V: TRBV18; size: -; D: TRBD2
DNA: TGTGCCAGCAGTGAGGGACAGGGAAATCAGCCCCAGCATTTT; CDR3: CASSEGQGNQPQHF; J: TRBJ1-5; V: TRBV6-1; size: -; D: TRBD1
DNA: TGTGCCAGCAGCTTAGTCGGGTACGAGCAGTACTTC; CDR3: CASSLVGYEQYF; J: TRBJ2-7; V: TRBV7-8; size: -; D: -
DNA: TGCGCCAGCAGCTTGGCTCTGGGGACAGATTATGGCTACACCTTC; CDR3: CASSLALGTDYGYTF; J: TRBJ1-2; V: TRBV5-1; size: -; D: TRBD1
DNA: TGTGCCAGCAGCTTGCTCGGAGGGGCGAACACCGGGGAGCTGTTTTTT; CDR3: CASSLLGGANTGELFF; J: TRBJ2-2; V: TRBV5-6; size: few; D: -
DNA: TGTGCCAGCAGCCAATTCAGGGACAGGAGCACCGGGGAGCTGTTTTTT; CDR3: CASSQFRDRSTGELFF; J: TRBJ2-2; V: TRBV5-4; size: -; D: TRBD1
DNA: TGTTCCAGCAGCTTACTCGGGACTGCGTTTTCTACCTTC; CDR3: CSSSLLGTAFSTF; J: TRBJ1-2; V: TRBV7-9; size: -; D: -
DNA: TGCGCCAGCAGCCTCGGGACTAGCGGGACCAATGAGCAGTTCTTC; CDR3: CASSLGTSGTNEQFF; J: TRBJ2-1; V: TRBV5-1; size: -; D: TRBD2
DNA: TGTGCCAGCAGCTTGGATCGCTACGAGCAGTACTTC; CDR3: CASSLDRYEQYF; J: TRBJ2-7; V: TRBV5-6; size: few; D: -
DNA: TGCGCCAGCAGCTTAGGCGCAGGGATAAACATTCAGTACTTC; CDR3: CASSLGAGINIQYF; J: TRBJ2-4; V: TRBV5-1; size: -; D: -
DNA: TGTGCCAGTAGTATCCAGTACCAAGAGACCCAGTACTTC; CDR3: CASSIQYQETQYF; J: TRBJ2-5; V: TRBV19; size: -; D: -
DNA: TGCGCCAGCAGCTGGGGGACAGATTCTAACTATGGCTACACCTTC; CDR3: CASSWGTDSNYGYTF; J: TRBJ1-2; V: TRBV5-1; size: few; D: TRBD1
DNA: TGTGCCAGCACTAGCGGGGCCAGCTCCTACAATGAGCAGTTCTTC; CDR3: CASTSGASSYNEQFF; J: TRBJ2-1; V: TRBV5-4; size: -; D: TRBD2
DNA: TGTGCCAGCAGCCCAGGGGGCGCCTATGGCTACACCTTC; CDR3: CASSPGGAYGYTF; J: TRBJ1-2; V: TRBV5-4; size: -; D: TRBD1
DNA: TGTGCCAGCAGCTCAGTTCCGCAAGAGACCCAGTACTTC; CDR3: CASSSVPQETQYF; J: TRBJ2-5; V: TRBV7-6; size: few; D: -
DNA: TGTGCCAGCAGTTACGGGACAGACACCGGGGAGCTGTTTTTT; CDR3: CASSYGTDTGELFF; J: TRBJ2-2; V: TRBV6-5; size: -; D: TRBD1